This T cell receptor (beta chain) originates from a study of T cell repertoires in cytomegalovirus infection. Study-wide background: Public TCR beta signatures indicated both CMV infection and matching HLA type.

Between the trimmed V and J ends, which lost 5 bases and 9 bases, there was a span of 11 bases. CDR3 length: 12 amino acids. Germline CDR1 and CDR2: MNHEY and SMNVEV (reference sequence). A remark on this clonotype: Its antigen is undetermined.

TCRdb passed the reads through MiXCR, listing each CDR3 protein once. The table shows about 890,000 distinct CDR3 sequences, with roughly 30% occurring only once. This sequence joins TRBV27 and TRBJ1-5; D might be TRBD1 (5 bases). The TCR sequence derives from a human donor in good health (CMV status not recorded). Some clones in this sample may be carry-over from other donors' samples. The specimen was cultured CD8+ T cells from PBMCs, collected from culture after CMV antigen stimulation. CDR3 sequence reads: CASSPPQGPQHF. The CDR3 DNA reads TGTGCCAGCAGTCCCCCCCAGGGGCCCCAGCATTTT.